This TCR beta chain was sequenced in a study of blood T cell repertoires in COVID-19. Turning to the study itself: The origin of the acute and convalescent COVID-19 samples was the United States, Italy and Spain. T cells, B-cell-depleted T cells, or PBMCs provided the cDNA or gDNA that served as material.

Germline lookup yields CDR1 SGHRS and CDR2 YFSETQ. CDR3 size: 17 residues. The V and J ends lost 0 bases and 1 base, in that order; junction bases with no gene match: 8. Study processing details: How many nucleated cells were present was estimated from reference gene primer amplification. Only in-frame clones appear in the TCRdb table, and some are missing; sequencing was by immunoSEQ multiplex PCR. That table gives V, J and clone size, and the DNA gave D and trimming. The table lists approximately 350,000 clones, roughly 84% of them singletons. The study assigned cohorts using participant-reported clinical history.

The rearrangement uses TRBV5-1 and TRBJ1-1, with 8 bases aligning to TRBD1. Specimen: PBMCs or T cells enriched from blood (not recorded which). The TCR comes from a woman in her 30s who had recovered from COVID-19. CDR3 region: CASSLAEQGARNTEAFF. The CDR3 DNA is TGCGCCAGCAGCTTGGCCGAGCAGGGGGCCCGGAACACTGAAGCTTTCTTT.